Listed below are T cell receptor beta chains from one sample, sequenced in a study of blood T cell repertoires in COVID-19. The protocol was immunoSEQ multiplex PCR, while the TCRdb copy is restricted to in-frame clones and leaves out a portion. The sample lists about 70,000 clones; around nine tenths were seen once. Sequencing was performed on peripheral blood. The receptors were gathered from a human donor in a cohort sampled during active COVID-19. Both conserved end residues are trimmed from each CDR3.

V gene: TRBV29-1; J gene: TRBJ1-4; CDR3 protein: SVEVSEKLF
V gene: TRBV27; J gene: TRBJ2-7; CDR3 protein: ASSFTGVSYEQY
V gene: TRBV15; J gene: TRBJ1-5; CDR3 protein: ATSRDRGRNQPQH
V gene: TRBV5-1; J gene: TRBJ1-1; CDR3 protein: ASSLESGIYTEAF
V gene: TRBV21-1; J gene: TRBJ1-6; CDR3 protein: ASSEQGENSPLH
V gene: TRBV11-2; J gene: TRBJ2-7; CDR3 protein: ASSLAATGGGYEQY
V gene: TRBV19; J gene: TRBJ2-2; CDR3 protein: ASSMGASFTGELF
V gene: TRBV3-1/TRBV3-2; J gene: TRBJ2-5; CDR3 protein: ASSQERVAQETQY
V gene: TRBV7-8; J gene: TRBJ1-1; CDR3 protein: ASSDLGHGRLGEPQAF
V gene: TRBV9; J gene: TRBJ1-4; CDR3 protein: ASSPPGTGGEKLF
V gene: TRBV7-2; J gene: TRBJ2-7; CDR3 protein: ASSLIAPSGDEQY
V gene: TRBV28; J gene: TRBJ1-5; CDR3 protein: ASSPLRGVQPQH
V gene: TRBV5-6; J gene: TRBJ1-2; CDR3 protein: ASSFGQGNGYT
V gene: TRBV27; J gene: TRBJ1-6; CDR3 protein: ASRQSSYNSPLH
V gene: TRBV7-2; J gene: TRBJ2-7; CDR3 protein: ASSLNPGFYEQY
V gene: TRBV20-1; J gene: TRBJ1-2; CDR3 protein: SAGQVYGYT
V gene: TRBV6-1; J gene: TRBJ1-3; CDR3 protein: ASSETSQAGNTIY
V gene: TRBV19; J gene: TRBJ2-5; CDR3 protein: ASSITYLYQETQY
V gene: TRBV28; J gene: TRBJ1-5; CDR3 protein: ASSFPPQGLNQPQH
V gene: TRBV12-3/TRBV12-4; J gene: TRBJ1-1; CDR3 protein: ASQVDGGTEAF
V gene: TRBV5-6; J gene: TRBJ2-7; CDR3 protein: ASSRQGLDEQY
V gene: TRBV7-8; J gene: TRBJ2-7; CDR3 protein: ASSLAGDRYEQY
V gene: TRBV9; J gene: TRBJ2-7; CDR3 protein: ASSATSSAAEQY
V gene: TRBV3-1/TRBV3-2; J gene: TRBJ1-2; CDR3 protein: ASSQRAGNRIYGYT
V gene: TRBV9; J gene: TRBJ1-2; CDR3 protein: ASSVSGNYGYT
V gene: TRBV28; J gene: TRBJ1-4; CDR3 protein: ASTPGGVSEKLF
V gene: TRBV27; J gene: TRBJ1-2; CDR3 protein: ASSFRTGRGGYT
V gene: TRBV7-9; J gene: TRBJ1-4; CDR3 protein: ASSFDEKLF
V gene: TRBV6-5; J gene: TRBJ1-1; CDR3 protein: ASTRRDTGDTEAF
V gene: TRBV9; J gene: TRBJ1-6; CDR3 protein: ASSAGQGAGSPLH
V gene: TRBV6-4; J gene: TRBJ2-1; CDR3 protein: ASSDRDNNEQF
V gene: TRBV6-5; J gene: TRBJ2-7; CDR3 protein: ASSSIGVEQY
V gene: TRBV30; J gene: TRBJ1-5; CDR3 protein: AWSPGGKPQH
V gene: TRBV11-2; J gene: TRBJ2-3; CDR3 protein: ASSLESSGYSTDTQY
V gene: TRBV2; J gene: TRBJ2-3; CDR3 protein: ASLGRGGTDTQY
V gene: TRBV11-2; J gene: TRBJ1-1; CDR3 protein: ASSLAVAGRIAEAF
V gene: TRBV12-3/TRBV12-4; J gene: TRBJ1-1; CDR3 protein: ASRTGHDEAF
V gene: TRBV6-2/TRBV6-3; J gene: TRBJ1-5; CDR3 protein: ASSYITGGNQPQH
V gene: TRBV12-3/TRBV12-4; J gene: TRBJ1-1; CDR3 protein: ASSLLNTEAF
V gene: TRBV3-1/TRBV3-2; J gene: TRBJ2-1; CDR3 protein: ASSPPGVTYNEQF
V gene: TRBV5-6; J gene: TRBJ2-4; CDR3 protein: ASSFSTGGGNIQY
V gene: TRBV6-5; J gene: TRBJ1-1; CDR3 protein: ASSRALNTEAF
V gene: TRBV13; J gene: TRBJ2-7; CDR3 protein: ASSPRQGVDEQY
V gene: TRBV9; J gene: TRBJ2-3; CDR3 protein: ASSVEGMGPTDTQY
V gene: TRBV15; J gene: TRBJ1-1; CDR3 protein: ATSSYSEAF
V gene: TRBV5-6; J gene: TRBJ2-7; CDR3 protein: ASSPGGRGGLHEQY
V gene: TRBV6-2/TRBV6-3; J gene: TRBJ1-1; CDR3 protein: ASSFPTGTEAF
V gene: TRBV4-1; J gene: TRBJ1-6; CDR3 protein: ASSQGPPGFNSPLH